This T cell receptor beta chain is from a study of T-cell reconstitution after alpha-beta-depleted transplantation in children. TCRbeta library construction was performed incorporating unique molecular identifiers. MiXCR, run by TCRdb on the PCR reads, gives a single entry per CDR3 protein. The repertoire includes hundreds of thousands of distinct CDR3 sequences, 16% of them detected once, and under 1.2% sits in the top ten. Germline values: CDR1 KGHSH, CDR2 LQKENI. Trimming removed 3 bases from V and 4 bases from J; junction bases left unmatched: 10. There are 17 residues in the CDR3. This TCR derives from a human donor who donated a stem cell graft to a child with acute myeloid leukemia. Here the sequenced sample was PBMCs from the stem cell graft donor, taken from the stem cell graft. The chain is built from TRBV18 and TRBJ2-1; 9 positions match TRBD2. In nucleotides, the CDR3 is TGTGCCAGCTCACCCCCCGTTTCAGCGGGGGGATACAATGAGCAGTTCTTC. Encoded protein: CASSPPVSAGGYNEQFF.